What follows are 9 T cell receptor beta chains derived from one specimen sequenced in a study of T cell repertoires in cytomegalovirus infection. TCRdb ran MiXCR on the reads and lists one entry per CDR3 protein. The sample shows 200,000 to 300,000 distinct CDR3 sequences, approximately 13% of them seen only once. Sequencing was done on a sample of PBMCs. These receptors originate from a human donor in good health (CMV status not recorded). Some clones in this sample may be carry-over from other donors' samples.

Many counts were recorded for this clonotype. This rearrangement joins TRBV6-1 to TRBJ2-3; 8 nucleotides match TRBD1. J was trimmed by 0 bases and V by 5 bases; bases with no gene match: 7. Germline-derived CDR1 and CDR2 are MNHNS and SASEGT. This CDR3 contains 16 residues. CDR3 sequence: CASSLTGDSSTDTQYF. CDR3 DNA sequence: TGTGCCAGCAGTTTGACAGGGGATTCTAGCACAGATACGCAGTATTTT.

CDR3 amino acids: CASRSSGVDNEQFF. CDR3 nucleotide sequence: TGTGCCAGCAGGTCCAGCGGGGTTGACAATGAGCAGTTCTTC. The chain employs TRBV6-2 or TRBV6-3 and TRBJ2-1; 7 bases fit TRBD2. CDR3 length: 14 residues. The germline V gene encodes CDR1 MNHEY and CDR2 SVGEGT. The V and J ends lost 6 bases and 5 bases, in that order; junction bases with no gene match: 7.

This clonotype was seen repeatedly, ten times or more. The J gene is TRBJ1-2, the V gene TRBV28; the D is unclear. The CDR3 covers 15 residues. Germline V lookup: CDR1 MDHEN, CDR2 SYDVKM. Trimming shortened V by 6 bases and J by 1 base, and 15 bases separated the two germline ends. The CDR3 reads CASSLGSHNNYGYTF. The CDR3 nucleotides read TGTGCCAGCAGCCTAGGGTCACATAATAACTATGGCTACACCTTC.

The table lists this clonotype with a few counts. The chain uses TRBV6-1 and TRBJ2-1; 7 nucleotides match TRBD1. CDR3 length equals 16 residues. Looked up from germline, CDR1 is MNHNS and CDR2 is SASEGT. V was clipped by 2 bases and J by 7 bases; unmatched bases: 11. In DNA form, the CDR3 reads TGTGCCAGCAGTGAAATGGGATATCAACAGGGGAATGAGCAGTTCTTC. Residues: CASSEMGYQQGNEQFF.

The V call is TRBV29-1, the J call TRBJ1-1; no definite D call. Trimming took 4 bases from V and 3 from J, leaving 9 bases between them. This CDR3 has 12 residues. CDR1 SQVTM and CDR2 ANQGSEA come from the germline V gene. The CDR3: CSVVVTDTEAFF. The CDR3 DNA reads TGCAGCGTTGTCGTCACCGACACTGAAGCTTTCTTT.

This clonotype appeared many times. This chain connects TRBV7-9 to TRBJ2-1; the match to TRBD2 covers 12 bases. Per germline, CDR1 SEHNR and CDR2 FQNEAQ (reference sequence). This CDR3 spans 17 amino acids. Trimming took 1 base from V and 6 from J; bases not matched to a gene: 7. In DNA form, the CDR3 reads TGTGCCAGCAGCTTAGTCGTTGGACTAGCGGGGCTCAATGAGCAGTTCTTC. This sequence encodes CASSLVVGLAGLNEQFF. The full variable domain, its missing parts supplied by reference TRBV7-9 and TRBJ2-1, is DTGVSQNPRHKITKRGQNVTFRCDPISEHNRLYWYRQTLGQGPEFLTYFQNEAQLEKSRLLSDRFSAERPKGSFSTLEIQRTEQGDSAMYLCASSLVVGLAGLNEQFFGPGTRLTVL.

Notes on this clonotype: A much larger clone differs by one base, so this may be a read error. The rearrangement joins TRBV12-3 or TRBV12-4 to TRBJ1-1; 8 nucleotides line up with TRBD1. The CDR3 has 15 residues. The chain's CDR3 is CASTSGQGTNAEAFF. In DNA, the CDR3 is TGTGCCAGCACCTCCGGACAGGGTACGAACGCTGAAGCTTTCTTT.

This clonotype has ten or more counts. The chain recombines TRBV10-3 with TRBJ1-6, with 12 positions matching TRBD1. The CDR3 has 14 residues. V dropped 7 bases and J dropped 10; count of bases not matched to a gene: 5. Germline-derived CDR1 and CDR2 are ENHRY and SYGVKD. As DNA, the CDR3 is TGTGCCATCAAGGCCGGGACAGGGGGCTCACCCCTCCACTTT. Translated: CAIKAGTGGSPLHF.

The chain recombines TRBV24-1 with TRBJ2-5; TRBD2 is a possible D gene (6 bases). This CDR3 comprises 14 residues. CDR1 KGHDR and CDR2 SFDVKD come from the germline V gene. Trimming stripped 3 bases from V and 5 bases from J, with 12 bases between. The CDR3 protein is CATSDPGTGETQYF. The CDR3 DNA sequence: TGTGCCACCAGTGATCCCGGGACTGGGGAGACCCAGTACTTC.